The T cell receptor beta chain under discussion was sequenced for a study of T cell repertoires in cytomegalovirus infection (dated by TCRdb to between 2017 and 2020). General notes on the study: Donor HLA type was relevant to the analysis, because carriage of CMV infection together with the matching HLA type was indicated by public TCR beta signatures.

The run used an Illumina HiSeq 1500. TCRdb reprocessed the public reads (quality trimming at Q25 with fastp, clone calling with MiXCR) and kept in-frame beta chains. Here each entry gathers all rows of one CDR3 protein and keeps the most common genes and DNA. The sample table shows under 150,000 distinct CDR3 sequences, and more than 7% are seen once. The ten largest clones add up to 9.5% to 13% of the sample. The CDR3 measures 14 amino acids from cysteine to phenylalanine. Only the CDR3 part of the read is kept: 42 bases, read in frame from the first base. The junction shows trimming of 4 bases on V and 2 bases on J, plus 12 bases between the germline ends. CDR1 and CDR2, per the germline V gene, are MDHEN and SYDVKM. This clonotype occurred a few times. No antigen is known for it. Per-base qualities were not stored, and no clone one base away is much larger. The investigation overall reported the following: In both this cohort and an independent cohort of a few hundred donors, the cumulative frequency of public TCR beta family members distinguished carriers of CMV infection plus the relevant HLA type. In the ex vivo response, HLA-C-restricted CMV-specific TCR beta clonotypes were dominant, and in two of eight donors the single most frequent clonotype came from this HLA-C-restricted group.

Sample: PBMCs. The rearranged segments are TRBV28 and TRBJ2-7; a weak D assignment points to TRBD1 (6 bases agree). The sequence came from a human donor in good health (CMV status not recorded). Some clones in this sample may be carry-over from other donors' samples. The sequence in DNA is TGTGCCAGCAGTTGGACAGAATGGGCCTACGAGCAGTACTTC. This is translated as CASSWTEWAYEQYF.